The 14 T cell receptor beta chains listed next were all sequenced from one sample in a study of blood T cell repertoires in COVID-19. Assay used: immunoSEQ multiplex PCR; TCRdb lists only in-frame clones, some missing. The sample contains about 140,000 clones, around 80% of which appear only once. Input material: peripheral blood. The receptors originated from a human donor in a cohort sampled during active COVID-19.

This chain links TRBV9 with TRBJ1-2; 11 bases match TRBD1. The germline V gene encodes CDR1 SGDLS and CDR2 YYNGEE. CDR3 length equals 16 residues. Losses at the gene ends were 5 bases for V and 7 bases for J; bases not matched to a gene: 13. CDR3 sequence reads: CASSYPGTGGSGGYTF. The CDR3 DNA is TGTGCCAGCAGTTACCCAGGGACAGGGGGAAGCGGTGGCTACACCTTC.

This clone is a singleton in its sample. The chain joins TRBV5-4 to TRBJ1-2; D uncertain. The CDR3 length is 13 residues. In germline, CDR1 is SGHNT, CDR2 YYREEE (reference sequence). Trimming removed 2 bases from V and 6 bases from J, with 11 bases in between. This chain's CDR3 is CASSLSAANGYTF. As DNA, the CDR3 is TGTGCCAGCAGCTTATCGGCGGCAAATGGCTACACCTTC.

The chain couples TRBV5-5 to TRBJ2-2; 8 positions agree with TRBD2. The CDR3 has 15 residues. The germline gives CDR1 SGHKS, CDR2 YYEKEE (reference sequence). Germline trimming cut 3 bases from V and 6 bases from J; bases unmatched to any gene: 7. The CDR3 nucleotides are TGTGCCAGCAGCTGGGGAAGCGGGGGTTCCGGGGAGCTGTTTTTT. Amino acids: CASSWGSGGSGELFF.

The chain is built from TRBV5-4 and TRBJ2-5, with 8 bases aligning to TRBD2. The germline V gene encodes CDR1 SGHNT and CDR2 YYREEE (reference sequence). The ends lost 1 base at V and 6 bases at J; junction bases unmatched: 8. There are 15 residues in the CDR3. The CDR3 bases are TGTGCCAGCAGCTTGCAAAGCGGGGGAATGAAGACCCAGTACTTC. Translating gives CASSLQSGGMKTQYF.

The rearrangement uses TRBV18 and TRBJ2-7; 7 bases fit TRBD1. CDR3 length: 14 amino acids. Losses at the gene ends were 4 bases for V and 6 bases for J; bases not matched to a gene: 9. CDR1 KGHSH and CDR2 LQKENI come from the germline V gene. CDR3 residues: CASSLDRALVEQYF. In DNA form, the CDR3 reads TGTGCCAGCTCACTCGACAGGGCACTGGTCGAGCAGTACTTC.

The chain employs TRBV15 and TRBJ2-7; D perhaps matches TRBD1 (5 bases). The V gene lost 0 bases and the J gene lost 9 bases, with 12 bases spanning the gap. The CDR3 runs 13 residues. Germline-derived CDR1 and CDR2 are LNHNV and YYDKDF (reference sequence). The CDR3 DNA reads TGTGCCACCAGCAGAGATAGGGATGGGGCGCAGTACTTC. It yields the protein CATSRDRDGAQYF.

The rearrangement joins TRBV15 to TRBJ2-3; TRBD2 matches 7 bases. Per the germline V gene, CDR1 is LNHNV and CDR2 is YYDKDF (reference sequence). This CDR3 region has 16 residues. The ends lost 4 bases at V and 0 bases at J; junction bases unmatched: 7. DNA for the CDR3: TGTGCCACCAGCATTCGGGGGGACCCCAGCACAGATACGCAGTATTTT. Its translation: CATSIRGDPSTDTQYF.

The chain couples TRBV6-5 to TRBJ2-7; possible D gene TRBD1, 5 bases. Trimming cost V 7 bases and J 5 bases, with 12 bases left between them. The CDR3 totals 12 residues. Germline assignment: CDR1 MNHEY and CDR2 SVGAGI. CDR3 sequence (DNA): TGTGCCAGCACCAGGGTGGACCACGAGCAGTACTTC. This encodes CASTRVDHEQYF.

The chain uses TRBV24-1 and TRBJ2-3, with 7 bases that match TRBD1. The CDR3 sequence is 16 residues long. The trim removed 3 bases at V and 4 bases at J, leaving 9 bases unmatched. The germline CDR1 and CDR2 sequences are KGHDR and SFDVKD. CDR3 sequence reads: CATSDPSGGVADTQYF. For the CDR3, the DNA is TGTGCCACCAGTGATCCCTCAGGGGGTGTTGCAGATACGCAGTATTTT.

This chain links TRBV19 with TRBJ1-5; TRBD1 matches 8 bases. CDR3 length equals 15 residues. V lost 5 bases, J lost 1 base, and 4 bases stayed unmatched. Germline V gene data show CDR1 as LNHDA and CDR2 as SQIVND (reference sequence). The CDR3 reads CASSQTGASNQPQHF. The CDR3 DNA follows: TGTGCCAGTAGTCAGACAGGGGCAAGCAATCAGCCCCAGCATTTT. The full variable domain, in which reference TRBV19 and TRBJ1-5 provide the parts outside the CDR3, is DGGITQSPKYLFRKEGQNVTLSCEQNLNHDAMYWYRQDPGQGLRLIYYSQIVNDFQKGDIAEGYSVSREKKESFPLTVTSAQKNPTAFYLCASSQTGASNQPQHFGDGTRLSIL.

The chain recombines TRBV4-1 with TRBJ1-1; D remains unclear. CDR3 length: 15 residues. Trimming removed 4 bases from V and 0 bases from J, with 12 bases in between. Germline V gives CDR1 MGHRA, CDR2 YSYEKL. The CDR3 spells CASSLSGKLNTEAFF. For the CDR3, the DNA is TGCGCCAGCAGCCTTTCCGGGAAGCTGAACACTGAAGCTTTCTTT.

This sequence joins TRBV5-6 and TRBJ1-1; TRBD1 matches at 7 bases. Germline CDR1 reads SGHDT; CDR2 reads YYEEEE. J gave up 4 bases and V 7 bases, and 4 bases lay outside the gene matches. This CDR3 spans 12 amino acids. CDR3 sequence: CASERGPTEAFF. CDR3 coding DNA: TGTGCCAGCGAGAGGGGGCCCACTGAAGCTTTCTTT.

The rearrangement links TRBV18 to TRBJ1-2, with 7 nucleotides matching TRBD1. This CDR3 is built from 19 residues. CDR1 is KGHSH, CDR2 LQKENI, per germline. V shed 3 bases, J shed 4 bases, and the junction held 20 bases outside the gene matches. In nucleotides, the CDR3 is TGTGCCAGCTCACCTTTGGGGGGCCCGCCCGACAGGGCGGTCTATGGCTACACCTTC. This translates into CASSPLGGPPDRAVYGYTF. Looking up the rest from reference TRBV18 and TRBJ1-2 gives the full variable domain: NAGVMQNPRHLVRRRGQEARLRCSPMKGHSHVYWYRQLPEEGLKFMVYLQKENIIDESGMPKERFSAEFPKEGPSILRIQQVVRGDSAAYFCASSPLGGPPDRAVYGYTFGSGTRLTVV.

The chain carries TRBV27 and TRBJ1-6, with 9 bases aligning to TRBD1. After removal of 6 bases from V and 5 bases from J, the junction contained 5 bases not matched to a gene. This CDR3 has 15 amino acids. Germline loops: CDR1 MNHEY, CDR2 SMNVEV (reference sequence). The DNA for the CDR3 is TGTGCCAGCAGGGGACAGGGATGGGATAATTCACCCCTCCACTTT. As protein: CASRGQGWDNSPLHF.